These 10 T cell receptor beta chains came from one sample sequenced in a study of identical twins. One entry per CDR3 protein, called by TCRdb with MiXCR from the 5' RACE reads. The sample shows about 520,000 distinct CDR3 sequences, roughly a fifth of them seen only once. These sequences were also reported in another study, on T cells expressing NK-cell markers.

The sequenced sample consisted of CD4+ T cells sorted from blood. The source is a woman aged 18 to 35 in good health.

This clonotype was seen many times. The CDR3 here is CASSVGGIEQFF. The CDR3 bases are TGTGCCAGCAGCGTCGGGGGGATTGAGCAGTTCTTC. The chain combines TRBV9 with TRBJ2-1, with 7 bases matching TRBD2. Germline CDR1 and CDR2: SGDLS and YYNGEE. This CDR3 contains 12 residues. Germline trimming cut 2 bases from V and 9 bases from J; bases unmatched to any gene: 2.

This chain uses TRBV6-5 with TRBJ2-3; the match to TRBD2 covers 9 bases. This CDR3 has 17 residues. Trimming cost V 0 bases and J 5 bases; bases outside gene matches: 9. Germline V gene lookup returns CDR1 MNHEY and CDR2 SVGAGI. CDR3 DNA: TGTGCCAGCAGTTACTCCCTTAAAGCGGGAGGAGGAGATACGCAGTATTTT. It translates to CASSYSLKAGGGDTQYF.

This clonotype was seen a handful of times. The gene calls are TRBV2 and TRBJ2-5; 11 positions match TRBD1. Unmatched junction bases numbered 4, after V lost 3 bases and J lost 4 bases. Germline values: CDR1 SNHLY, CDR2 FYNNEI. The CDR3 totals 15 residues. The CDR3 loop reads CASSDWTGGGETQYF. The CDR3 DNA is TGTGCCAGCAGTGATTGGACAGGGGGCGGAGAGACCCAGTACTTC.

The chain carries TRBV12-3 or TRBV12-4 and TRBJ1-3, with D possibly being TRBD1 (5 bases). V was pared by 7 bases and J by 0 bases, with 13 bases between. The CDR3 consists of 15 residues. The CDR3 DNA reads TGTGCCAGCACCTTCCGGGGGAGCTCTGGAAACACCATATATTTT. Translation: CASTFRGSSGNTIYF.

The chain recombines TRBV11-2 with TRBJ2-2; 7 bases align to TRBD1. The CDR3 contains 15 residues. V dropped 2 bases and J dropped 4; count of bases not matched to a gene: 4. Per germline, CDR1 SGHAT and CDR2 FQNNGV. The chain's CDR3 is CASSLPGGPTGELFF. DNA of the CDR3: TGTGCCAGCAGCTTACCAGGGGGACCCACCGGGGAGCTGTTTTTT. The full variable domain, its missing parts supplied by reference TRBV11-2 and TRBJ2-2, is EAGVAQSPRYKIIEKRQSVAFWCNPISGHATLYWYQQILGQGPKLLIQFQNNGVVDDSQLPKDRFSAERLKGVDSTLKIQPAKLEDSAVYLCASSLPGGPTGELFFGEGSRLTVL.

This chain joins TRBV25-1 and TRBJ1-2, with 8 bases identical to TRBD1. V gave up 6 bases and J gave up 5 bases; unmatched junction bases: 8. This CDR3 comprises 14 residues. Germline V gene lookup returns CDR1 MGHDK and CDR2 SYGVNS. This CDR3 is CASRMAGGGYGYTF. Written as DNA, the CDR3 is TGTGCCAGCAGGATGGCAGGGGGCGGGTATGGCTACACCTTC.

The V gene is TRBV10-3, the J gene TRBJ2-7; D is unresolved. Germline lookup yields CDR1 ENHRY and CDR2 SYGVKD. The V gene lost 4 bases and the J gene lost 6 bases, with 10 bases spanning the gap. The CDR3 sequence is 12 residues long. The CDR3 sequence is CAISGGGVEQYF. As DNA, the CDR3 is TGTGCCATCAGTGGCGGTGGCGTCGAGCAGTACTTC.

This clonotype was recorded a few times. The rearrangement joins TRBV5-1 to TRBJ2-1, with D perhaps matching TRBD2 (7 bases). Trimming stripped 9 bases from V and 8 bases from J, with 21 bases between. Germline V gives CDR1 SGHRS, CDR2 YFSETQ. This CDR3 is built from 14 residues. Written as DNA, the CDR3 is TGCGCCACCAAAGGGGGGGACCCTTCCCATGAGCAGTTCTTC. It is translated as CATKGGDPSHEQFF.

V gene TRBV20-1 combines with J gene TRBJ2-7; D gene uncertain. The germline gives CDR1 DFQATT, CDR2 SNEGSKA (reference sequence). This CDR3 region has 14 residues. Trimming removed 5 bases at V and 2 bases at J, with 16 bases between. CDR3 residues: CSASTGFSPYEQYF. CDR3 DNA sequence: TGCAGTGCTTCGACCGGGTTCTCTCCCTACGAGCAGTACTTC.

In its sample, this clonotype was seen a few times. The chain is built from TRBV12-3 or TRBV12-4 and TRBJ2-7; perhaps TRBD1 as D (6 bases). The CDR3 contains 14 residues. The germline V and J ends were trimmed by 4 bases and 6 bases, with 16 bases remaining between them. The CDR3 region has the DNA TGTGCCAGCAGTTCTCAGGTGGACAGAGGCGAGCAGTACTTC. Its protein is CASSSQVDRGEQYF.